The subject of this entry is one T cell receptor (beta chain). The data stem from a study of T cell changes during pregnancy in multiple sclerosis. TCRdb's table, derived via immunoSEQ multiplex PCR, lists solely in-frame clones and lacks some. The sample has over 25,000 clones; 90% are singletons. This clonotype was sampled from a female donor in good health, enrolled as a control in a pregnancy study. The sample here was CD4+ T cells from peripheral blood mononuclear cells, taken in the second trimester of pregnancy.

The CDR3 spells CASSIGDRANEKLFF. CDR3 sequence (DNA): TGTGCCAGTAGTATCGGGGACAGAGCGAATGAAAAACTGTTTTTT. V gene TRBV19 combines with J gene TRBJ1-4, with 7 positions matching TRBD1. The germline V gene has CDR1 LNHDA and CDR2 SQIVND (reference sequence). The junction had 6 bases not matched to a gene; V was cut back by 3 bases and J by 5 bases. The CDR3 length is 15 residues.